The sequence of this T cell receptor (beta chain) was determined in a study of blood T cells in healthy people across ages. Primers used in a second PCR of roughly 6 to 11 cycles were a sample-barcoded 5' primer and a J-beta primer mix. Using its own MiXCR run on the 5' RACE reads, TCRdb lists one record per CDR3 protein. Of around 790,000 distinct CDR3 sequences detected, more than 40% appear once; the ten largest clones hold under 20%. Germline V CDR1 and CDR2: DFQATT, SNEGSKA (reference sequence). V was cut by 3 bases and J by 1 base, with 12 bases left in between. CDR3 length: 14 amino acids. The genes are TRBV20-1 and TRBJ1-2; D may be TRBD1 (5 bases). Specimen: blood. This sequence was found in a man aged 60 to 75 in good health. The CDR3 spells CSASWDYGNYGYTF. CDR3 nucleotide sequence: TGCAGTGCTAGCTGGGACTACGGTAACTATGGCTACACCTTC.